The 20 T cell receptor beta chains below come from one sample, sequenced in a study of cytomegalovirus exposure and HLA in healthy donors (dated by TCRdb to the late 2010s). Library method: the immunoSEQ multiplex PCR assay. For the multiplex PCR, a mixture combining 60 forward primers for TCR Vbeta segments and 13 reverse primers for TCR Jbeta segments was used. The table comes from immuneACCESS by way of TCRdb, which keeps in-frame sequences with V and J called. Part of the clones is missing from these tables; in studies checked, under half for an unresolved V gene and the rest for unknown reasons. In this sample the table shows approximately 130,000 clones, over 70% of which occur a single time. The leading ten clones occupy over 1.5% of the sample. Material for sequencing was PBMCs. Receptors originate from a woman between 35 and 50 years old in good health and CMV-seronegative.

Remarks on this clone: The same CDR3 also results from other DNA sequences found in this sample. The chain joins TRBV15 to TRBJ2-1; 10 bases align to TRBD2. Trimming took 0 bases from V and 4 from J; bases not matched to a gene: 0. CDR3 length: 15 amino acids. CDR1 is LNHNV and CDR2 is YYDKDF in the germline V gene (reference sequence). For the CDR3, the DNA is TGTGCCACCAGCAGAGAAGCGGGGGGGTACAATGAGCAGTTCTTC. This codes for CATSREAGGYNEQFF. The whole variable domain, filled in from reference TRBV15 and TRBJ2-1, reads DAMVIQNPRYQVTQFGKPVTLSCSQTLNHNVMYWYQQKSSQAPKLLFHYYDKDFNNEADTPDNFQSRRPNTSFCFLDIRSPGLGDTAMYLCATSREAGGYNEQFFGPGTRLTVL.

V usage is TRBV27 and J usage is TRBJ1-5; 10 nucleotides align to TRBD1. This CDR3 is built from 17 residues. J gave up 5 bases and V 1 base, and 8 bases lay outside the gene matches. In germline, CDR1 is MNHEY, CDR2 SMNVEV (reference sequence). CDR3 sequence reads: CASSLYRDRGIHQPQHF. The CDR3 region has the DNA TGTGCCAGCAGTTTATATCGGGACAGGGGAATCCATCAGCCCCAGCATTTT.

The V call is TRBV27, the J call TRBJ2-1; D remains ambiguous. Deletions cut 2 bases from V and 0 bases from J, with 8 bases between. The CDR3 totals 15 residues. CDR1 is MNHEY and CDR2 is SMNVEV in the germline V gene (reference sequence). The CDR3, as DNA: TGTGCCAGCAGTTTAAGAGTCCCCTCCTACAATGAGCAGTTCTTC. This gives the protein CASSLRVPSYNEQFF.

This chain uses TRBV28 with TRBJ2-7; possibly TRBD1 for D (6 bases). The V gene lost 8 bases and the J gene lost 3 bases, with 20 bases spanning the gap. Per germline, CDR1 MDHEN and CDR2 SYDVKM. The CDR3 runs to 15 residues. CDR3 in amino acids: CASGTGTPFFYEQYF. The CDR3 coding sequence is TGTGCCAGCGGAACCGGGACACCGTTCTTCTACGAGCAGTACTTC.

A single count supports this clone. The chain recombines TRBV27 with TRBJ1-1; the D is unclear. CDR3 size: 14 residues. V shed 7 bases and J shed 1 base, with 13 bases lying between them. Per germline, CDR1 MNHEY and CDR2 SMNVEV (reference sequence). The CDR3 bases are TGTGCCAGCAACCCGACACGGAAGAACACTGAAGCTTTCTTT. It yields the protein CASNPTRKNTEAFF.

The J gene is TRBJ1-1, the V gene TRBV6-5, with D unresolved. Germline-derived CDR1 and CDR2 are MNHEY and SVGAGI. CDR3 length: 12 amino acids. Trimming left V 2 bases short and J 5 bases short, with 6 bases between. In nucleotides, the CDR3 is TGTGCCAGCAGTTACGGTGAGACTGAAGCTTTCTTT. Translating gives CASSYGETEAFF.

This chain connects TRBV28 to TRBJ2-3, with TRBD2 identical over 10 bases. V dropped 3 bases and J dropped 4; count of bases not matched to a gene: 7. Germline-derived CDR1 and CDR2 are MDHEN and SYDVKM. CDR3 length: 16 residues. CDR3: CASSLLSGGAPDTQYF. The DNA for the CDR3 is TGTGCCAGCAGTTTGCTCAGCGGGGGGGCCCCAGATACGCAGTATTTT.

A note on this clone: At one of its ends the junction is not consistent with the germline gene, which may arise from a read error. This chain links TRBV2 with TRBJ2-6; perhaps TRBD1 as D (5 bases). CDR1 is SNHLY, CDR2 FYNNEI, per germline. The CDR3 length is 16 residues. For the CDR3, the DNA is TGTGCCAGCAGTGAAAAGGCCCCCTCTGGGGCCAACGGCCTGACTTTC. It is translated as CASSEKAPSGANGLTF.

The chain joins TRBV5-1 to TRBJ1-1; 11 nucleotides agree with TRBD1. Per the germline V gene, CDR1 is SGHRS and CDR2 is YFSETQ. The CDR3 is made up of 14 amino acids. The V gene end was trimmed by 4 bases and the J gene end by 3 bases; junction bases not matched to a gene: 2. Here the CDR3 DNA reads TGCGCCAGCAGCCGGGGACAGGGGGACACTGAAGCTTTCTTT. It codes for CASSRGQGDTEAFF.

The V and J genes are TRBV7-6 and TRBJ2-3; the D gene is possibly TRBD2 (7 bases). Germline CDR1 SGHVS, CDR2 FNYEAQ. With 6 bases removed from V and 4 bases from J, the gap between germline ends came to 14 bases. The CDR3 is made up of 14 amino acids. The CDR3 DNA reads as TGTGCCAGCAGTCGGTCGGGGGGCTCAGATACGCAGTATTTT. It specifies CASSRSGGSDTQYF. The complete variable domain, with remaining parts taken from reference TRBV7-6 and TRBJ2-3, reads GAGVSQSPRYKVTKRGQDVALRCDPISGHVSLYWYRQALGQGPEFLTYFNYEAQQDKSGLPNDRFSAERPEGSISTLTIQRTEQRDSAMYRCASSRSGGSDTQYFGPGTRLTVL.

This chain links TRBV28 with TRBJ1-6, with 7 bases aligning to TRBD1. CDR1 is MDHEN, CDR2 SYDVKM, per germline. Trimming removed 8 bases from V and 2 bases from J; junction bases left unmatched: 0. CDR3 length: 13 amino acids. CDR3 DNA sequence: TGTGCCAGCGGGACAGCCTATAATTCACCCCTCCACTTT. As protein: CASGTAYNSPLHF. Full variable domain (missing parts from reference TRBV28 and TRBJ1-6): DVKVTQSSRYLVKRTGEKVFLECVQDMDHENMFWYRQDPGLGLRLIYFSYDVKMKEKGDIPEGYSVSREKKERFSLILESASTNQTSMYLCASGTAYNSPLHFGNGTRLTVT.

This chain uses TRBV4-2 with TRBJ1-5, with TRBD1 identical over 9 bases. Germline loops: CDR1 LGHNA, CDR2 YNFKEQ. The ends lost 3 bases at V and 6 bases at J; junction bases unmatched: 9. There are 16 residues in the CDR3. DNA for the CDR3: TGTGCCAGCAGCCAGGGACCGGGACAGGGTGGTCAGCCCCAGCATTTT. Its protein is CASSQGPGQGGQPQHF.

The V gene is TRBV6-6, the J gene TRBJ1-5; D remains unclear. CDR1 is MNHNY, CDR2 SVGAGI, per germline (reference sequence). V lost 5 bases, J lost 4 bases, and 15 bases lay in between. CDR3 length: 15 residues. This chain's CDR3 is CASSQDWSTNQPQHF. The CDR3 coding sequence is TGTGCCAGCAGTCAGGACTGGTCCACGAATCAGCCCCAGCATTTT.

V gene TRBV5-1 combines with J gene TRBJ2-2; a weak D match, TRBD2 (6 bases). CDR1 is SGHRS, CDR2 YFSETQ, per germline. This CDR3 is built from 16 residues. V gave up 1 base and J gave up 0 bases, with 10 bases separating them. The DNA for the CDR3 is TGCGCCAGCAGCTTGCGGGCGGGAACGAACACCGGGGAGCTGTTTTTT. Amino acid sequence: CASSLRAGTNTGELFF.

The genes are TRBV5-1 and TRBJ2-7; 7 bases match TRBD1. This CDR3 contains 15 residues. Germline values: CDR1 SGHRS, CDR2 YFSETQ. Trimming took 6 bases from V and 5 from J; bases not matched to a gene: 14. The CDR3 protein is CASNPGFRQGHEQYF. The CDR3 nucleotides read TGCGCCAGCAACCCGGGGTTTCGACAGGGCCACGAGCAGTACTTC.

This rearrangement joins TRBV2 to TRBJ2-1, with TRBD1 identical over 7 bases. The CDR3 is 14 residues long. Trimming took 10 bases from V and 0 from J; bases not matched to a gene: 6. Germline CDR1 is SNHLY and CDR2 is FYNNEI. This CDR3 reads CAKATGSSYNEQFF. The DNA for the CDR3 is TGTGCCAAGGCGACAGGGTCCTCCTACAATGAGCAGTTCTTC.

This chain links TRBV11-2 with TRBJ2-7; maybe TRBD1 (5 bases). CDR1 and CDR2 (germline): SGHAT, FQNNGV. V was cut by 1 base and J by 8 bases, with 9 bases left in between. The CDR3 length is 12 residues. The CDR3 loop reads CASSLASGQQYF. CDR3 DNA sequence: TGTGCCAGCAGCTTAGCGTCAGGGCAGCAGTACTTC.

This rearrangement joins TRBV5-1 to TRBJ2-3; D might be TRBD2 (5 bases). V lost 2 bases and J lost 1, with 11 bases in between. The CDR3 has 15 amino acids. The germline gives CDR1 SGHRS, CDR2 YFSETQ. The CDR3 reads CASSFLGSGTDTQYF. In nucleotides, the CDR3 is TGCGCCAGCAGCTTTCTAGGGAGCGGCACAGATACGCAGTATTTT.

The chain employs TRBV2 and TRBJ2-7; TRBD2 agrees at 8 bases. The CDR3 consists of 14 residues. J lost 2 bases, V lost 8 bases, and 8 bases had no gene match. CDR1 is SNHLY, CDR2 FYNNEI, per germline. CDR3 in amino acids: CASQLAEGPYEQYF. Here the CDR3 DNA reads TGTGCCAGCCAACTAGCGGAGGGCCCCTACGAGCAGTACTTC.

DNA for the CDR3: TGTGCCAGCAGTGAAAAACCAGGGGGTCTAAGGGGCTACACCTTC. Amino acid sequence: CASSEKPGGLRGYTF. The rearrangement joins TRBV6-4 to TRBJ1-2; 7 bases fit TRBD1. The CDR3 has 15 amino acids. The trim removed 3 bases at V and 8 bases at J, leaving 12 bases unmatched. The V gene's germline CDR1 is MRHNA and CDR2 SNTAGT.